This T cell receptor (beta chain) is drawn from a study of blood T cells in healthy people across ages. Findings and caveats of the study: The unknown donor CMV status may have confounded expanded clonotype changes.

Ranging in age from about 6 to 90, the donors were healthy Caucasian individuals from Russia. CDR3 length: 12 residues. V was pared by 7 bases and J by 9 bases, with 13 bases between. Per the germline V gene, CDR1 is SGHTA and CDR2 is FQGNSA. A J-beta primer mix and a sample-barcoded 5' primer were used in a second PCR of roughly 7 to 12 cycles. Template switching added a 12-random-nucleotide identifier to every cDNA molecule. One entry per CDR3 protein, called by TCRdb with MiXCR from the 5' RACE reads. The sample has some 1.4 million distinct CDR3 sequences, roughly 40% seen once. As to this clonotype: As yet, its antigen is unknown.

The specimen sequenced was blood. The chain links TRBV7-2 to TRBJ2-1, with unresolved D. This receptor was obtained from a woman aged 18-29 years in good health. CDR3 coding DNA: TGTGCCAGCACCGTACTTGATGGTGAGCAGTTCTTC. It specifies CASTVLDGEQFF.